This is a list of T cell receptor beta chains from one sample in a study of T-cell reconstitution after alpha-beta-depleted transplantation in children. TCRdb reprocessed the PCR reads via MiXCR and lists one record per CDR3 protein. The top ten hold 4.5% to 5.5% of the sample, which has 200,000 or so distinct CDR3 sequences, approximately 6% seen once. Here the sequenced sample was PBMCs, taken before TCRalphabeta/CD19-depleted stem cell transplant. Receptors were obtained from a girl younger than two with combined immunodeficiency, due to receive a stem cell transplant. Both conserved end residues are part of each CDR3. A D gene is named only where the DNA matches it firmly. Not all rows give a size; the values are once, few, many and, for expanded clones, a class.

clone_size j_call v_call d_call cdr3_aa cdr3_nt
many TRBJ1-1 TRBV7-6 TRBD1 CASSKDRGDTEAFF TGTGCCAGCAGCAAGGACAGGGGCGACACTGAAGCTTTCTTT
many TRBJ2-2 TRBV24-1 - CATSDWADKNTGELFF TGTGCCACCAGTGATTGGGCCGACAAGAACACCGGGGAGCTGTTTTTT
many TRBJ2-3 TRBV27 TRBD1 CASSWGQEADTQYF TGTGCCAGCAGTTGGGGACAGGAGGCAGATACGCAGTATTTT
many TRBJ2-7 TRBV5-7 TRBD1 CASSWRQGGFYEQYF TGTGCCAGCAGCTGGCGACAGGGGGGGTTCTACGAGCAGTACTTC
many TRBJ2-7 TRBV3-1 TRBD2 CASSQPILAGGVSEQYF TGTGCCAGCAGCCAGCCCATACTAGCGGGAGGTGTGTCCGAGCAGTACTTC
many TRBJ2-1 TRBV3-1 TRBD2 CASSHVGEGEQFF TGTGCCAGCAGTCATGTAGGGGAGGGGGAGCAGTTCTTC
many TRBJ1-2 TRBV2 - CAAITKRNGYTF TGTGCCGCCATAACGAAACGAAATGGCTACACCTTC
- TRBJ2-1 TRBV21-1 - CASRADIINEQFF TGTGCCAGCAGAGCGGACATTATCAATGAGCAGTTCTTC
many TRBJ1-4 TRBV5-5 TRBD1 CASSPTGTGEKKLFF TGTGCCAGCAGCCCAACCGGGACAGGGGAAAAAAAACTGTTTTTT
- TRBJ2-7 TRBV20-1 TRBD1 CCARDMQGARDPYEQYF TGCTGTGCTAGGGACATGCAGGGGGCGCGGGACCCCTACGAGCAGTACTTC
many TRBJ2-7 TRBV13 - CASSLVDRPYEQYF TGTGCCAGCAGCTTAGTCGACAGGCCCTACGAGCAGTACTTC
many TRBJ2-2 TRBV6-1 TRBD2 CASSKLILGSGGPVTGELFF TGTGCCAGCAGTAAACTGATCTTAGGTAGCGGGGGGCCGGTGACCGGGGAGCTGTTTTTT
- TRBJ2-5 TRBV10-3 - CAISTSESQETQYF TGTGCCATCAGCACCTCAGAGTCCCAAGAGACCCAGTACTTC
few TRBJ2-7 TRBV18 TRBD1 CASSPDRETYEQYF TGTGCCAGCTCACCAGACAGGGAGACCTACGAGCAGTACTTC
many TRBJ2-7 TRBV13 TRBD2 CASSSLTSGRYYEQYF TGTGCCAGCAGCTCGTTGACTAGCGGGAGGTACTACGAGCAGTACTTC
many TRBJ2-3 TRBV7-8 TRBD2 CASSSGTSWGDTQYF TGTGCCAGCAGCTCAGGGACTAGCTGGGGAGATACGCAGTATTTT
many TRBJ2-7 TRBV10-2 TRBD1 CASSEPGQGSYEQYF TGCGCCAGCAGTGAGCCGGGACAGGGGTCTTACGAGCAGTACTTC
many TRBJ2-2 TRBV28 - CASGAYRAENTGELFF TGTGCCAGCGGCGCTTACAGGGCCGAGAACACCGGGGAGCTGTTTTTT
many TRBJ2-1 TRBV4-3 TRBD2 CASSQRLAGAHIYNEQFF TGCGCCAGCAGCCAAAGACTAGCGGGGGCCCATATCTACAATGAGCAGTTCTTC
many TRBJ2-5 TRBV28 - CASTSSVPSQTQYF TGTGCCAGCACCTCTAGCGTTCCGAGTCAGACCCAGTACTTC
many TRBJ2-7 TRBV20-1 TRBD2 CSARETSGYSYEQYF TGCAGTGCTAGAGAGACTAGCGGGTACTCCTACGAGCAGTACTTC
- TRBJ2-7 TRBV7-2 - CASSFGRQSYEQYF TGTGCCAGCAGCTTTGGGAGACAAAGCTACGAGCAGTACTTC
many TRBJ2-2 TRBV9 - CASSVGVTRPGELFF TGTGCCAGCAGCGTAGGTGTGACTAGGCCCGGGGAGCTGTTTTTT
many TRBJ1-1 TRBV5-6 - CASTTMTDTEAFF TGTGCCAGCACCACGATGACAGACACTGAAGCTTTCTTT
many TRBJ2-5 TRBV12-3/TRBV12-4 - CASSLGPLETQYF TGTGCCAGCAGTTTGGGGCCTCTTGAGACCCAGTACTTC
few TRBJ2-2 TRBV4-3 - CASSQPYRGGRENTGELFF TGCGCCAGCAGCCAACCTTACAGGGGGGGCAGGGAGAACACCGGGGAGCTGTTTTTT
many TRBJ2-1 TRBV7-2 - CASSLRVSSYNEQFF TGTGCCAGCAGCTTGAGGGTGAGCTCCTACAATGAGCAGTTCTTC
few TRBJ1-1 TRBV7-9 - CASSPYQGLAFF TGTGCCAGCAGCCCGTATCAGGGGTTGGCTTTCTTT
many TRBJ2-1 TRBV12-3/TRBV12-4 - CASSSTLAEKYNEQFF TGTGCCAGCAGTTCAACTTTAGCGGAGAAGTACAATGAGCAGTTCTTC